This is a list of T cell receptor beta chains from one sample in a study of T cells in Graves' hyperthyroidism and ophthalmopathy. Via MiXCR, TCRdb re-called the multiplex PCR reads, giving one row per CDR3 protein. The data contain fewer than 750,000 distinct CDR3 sequences, 46% of them singletons. Input material: peripheral blood or thyroid tissue (not recorded which). These receptors originate from a woman between 18 and 30 years old with Graves' hyperthyroidism. The CDR3 runs from the conserved cysteine through the conserved F or W. A D gene is named only where the DNA matches it firmly. Size values are once, few and many counts, or a class for expanded clones, and some rows have none.

v_call: TRBV6-5
clone_size: -
j_call: TRBJ1-5
d_call: TRBD1
cdr3_nt: TGTGCCAGCAGTTACGATAGAGGACAGGCGGACAATCAGCCCCAGCATTTT
cdr3_aa: CASSYDRGQADNQPQHF

v_call: TRBV19
clone_size: once
j_call: TRBJ1-1
d_call: -
cdr3_nt: TGTGCCAGTTACCGGGGGGCTGGAGATGAAGCTTTCTTT
cdr3_aa: CASYRGAGDEAFF

v_call: TRBV20-1
clone_size: many
j_call: TRBJ2-2
d_call: TRBD2
cdr3_nt: TGCAGTGCTAGAGATCTGTACGGGAGGAACAACACCGGGGAGCTGTTTTTT
cdr3_aa: CSARDLYGRNNTGELFF

v_call: TRBV20-1
clone_size: -
j_call: TRBJ1-1
d_call: TRBD1
cdr3_nt: TGCAGTGCTAGAGTCCCACAGGGGGCGGGAAACACTGAAGCTTTCTTT
cdr3_aa: CSARVPQGAGNTEAFF

v_call: TRBV6-2/TRBV6-3
clone_size: many
j_call: TRBJ2-6
d_call: -
cdr3_nt: TGTGCCAGCAGTTACTCGAGCTCTGGGGCCAACGTCCTGACTTTC
cdr3_aa: CASSYSSSGANVLTF

v_call: TRBV14
clone_size: -
j_call: TRBJ2-4
d_call: -
cdr3_nt: TGTGCCAGCAGCCAATGGGTAGCAGGGGCGACCAAAAACATTCAGTACTTC
cdr3_aa: CASSQWVAGATKNIQYF

v_call: TRBV7-9
clone_size: many
j_call: TRBJ2-6
d_call: -
cdr3_nt: TGTGCCAGCAGATTCGAGAACTCTGGGGCCAACGTCCTGACTTTC
cdr3_aa: CASRFENSGANVLTF

v_call: TRBV7-2
clone_size: -
j_call: TRBJ2-7
d_call: TRBD2
cdr3_nt: TGTGCCAGCAGCTTAGTGGGGACTAGCGGGGGTTTTGAGCAGTACTTC
cdr3_aa: CASSLVGTSGGFEQYF

v_call: TRBV10-3
clone_size: -
j_call: TRBJ2-1
d_call: TRBD2
cdr3_nt: TGTGCCATCAGTGACATTCTAGCAGCTAGCGGATACAATGAGCAGTTCTTC
cdr3_aa: CAISDILAASGYNEQFF

v_call: TRBV29-1
clone_size: -
j_call: TRBJ1-5
d_call: -
cdr3_nt: TGCAGCTCCGGACAGATGGGGCCCCAGCATTTT
cdr3_aa: CSSGQMGPQHF

v_call: TRBV20-1
clone_size: -
j_call: TRBJ1-6
d_call: TRBD1
cdr3_nt: TGCAGTGCTAGAGACGGGACAGGGACCAATTCACCCCTCCACTTT
cdr3_aa: CSARDGTGTNSPLHF

v_call: TRBV4-3
clone_size: few
j_call: TRBJ1-4
d_call: -
cdr3_nt: TGCGCCAGCAGCCAGAGGGACGGAGAGACCGCAACTAATGAAAAACTGTTTTTT
cdr3_aa: CASSQRDGETATNEKLFF

v_call: TRBV9
clone_size: many
j_call: TRBJ2-2
d_call: -
cdr3_nt: TGTGCCAGCAGCGAGGCGGGAACGAACACCGGGGAGCTGTTTTTT
cdr3_aa: CASSEAGTNTGELFF

v_call: TRBV28
clone_size: -
j_call: TRBJ2-7
d_call: TRBD1
cdr3_nt: TGTGCCAGCAGTGGATCCGGGACAGGGCTCGAGCAGTACTTC
cdr3_aa: CASSGSGTGLEQYF

v_call: TRBV5-5
clone_size: many
j_call: TRBJ2-5
d_call: TRBD1
cdr3_nt: TGTGCCAGCAGCAAAGGACAGGACCAAGAGACCCAGTACTTC
cdr3_aa: CASSKGQDQETQYF

v_call: TRBV9
clone_size: -
j_call: TRBJ1-3
d_call: -
cdr3_nt: TGTGCCAGCAGCGTAGGGACATCCAACTATGGCTACACCATATATTTT
cdr3_aa: CASSVGTSNYGYTIYF

v_call: TRBV5-8
clone_size: many
j_call: TRBJ2-7
d_call: -
cdr3_nt: TGTGCCAGCAGCTTTCCTCGCTCCTACGAGCAGTACTTC
cdr3_aa: CASSFPRSYEQYF

v_call: TRBV29-1
clone_size: many
j_call: TRBJ1-4
d_call: -
cdr3_nt: TGCAGCGTTGTAGAAACAAATGAAAAACTGTTTTTT
cdr3_aa: CSVVETNEKLFF

v_call: TRBV10-3
clone_size: -
j_call: TRBJ2-7
d_call: -
cdr3_nt: TGTGCCAGCAGTTTCCAACAACAGGGTTACGAGCAGTACTTC
cdr3_aa: CASSFQQQGYEQYF

v_call: TRBV2
clone_size: many
j_call: TRBJ1-2
d_call: TRBD1
cdr3_nt: TGTGCCAGCGTTCAAGGACAGGGGGCCGCCTATGGCTACACCTTC
cdr3_aa: CASVQGQGAAYGYTF

v_call: TRBV2
clone_size: once
j_call: TRBJ1-6
d_call: -
cdr3_nt: TGTGCCAGCAGCTTTCGGGGGGCTGCGACGCGTTCACCCCTCCACTTT
cdr3_aa: CASSFRGAATRSPLHF

v_call: TRBV20-1
clone_size: many
j_call: TRBJ2-7
d_call: -
cdr3_nt: TGCAGTGCGTCGGAAGACAGGATCGACGAGCAGTACTTC
cdr3_aa: CSASEDRIDEQYF

v_call: TRBV6-5
clone_size: many
j_call: TRBJ1-2
d_call: -
cdr3_nt: TGTGCCAGCACCTCCCTTAGATATGGCTACACCTTC
cdr3_aa: CASTSLRYGYTF

v_call: TRBV6-5
clone_size: -
j_call: TRBJ1-6
d_call: -
cdr3_nt: TGTGCCAGCAGTTACTCCGGGGCAGGCGGTACTTCACCCCTCCACTTT
cdr3_aa: CASSYSGAGGTSPLHF

v_call: TRBV24-1
clone_size: -
j_call: TRBJ2-1
d_call: TRBD1
cdr3_nt: TGTGCCACCAGTGATTCTCCTGACAGGGCCCTCTACAATGAGCAGTTCTTC
cdr3_aa: CATSDSPDRALYNEQFF

v_call: TRBV27
clone_size: few
j_call: TRBJ2-7
d_call: TRBD2
cdr3_nt: TGTGCCAGCAGTTTAAGGGATAGCGGGAGGGCGGAGGAGCAGTACTTC
cdr3_aa: CASSLRDSGRAEEQYF

v_call: TRBV6-5
clone_size: -
j_call: TRBJ1-2
d_call: -
cdr3_nt: TGTGCCAATCCAGTCCGGCAGTTAGAGGGCTACACCTTC
cdr3_aa: CANPVRQLEGYTF

v_call: TRBV11-3
clone_size: -
j_call: TRBJ2-7
d_call: -
cdr3_nt: TGTGCCAGCGCGCAAGAAGACACCTACGAGCAGTACTTC
cdr3_aa: CASAQEDTYEQYF

v_call: TRBV4-1
clone_size: many
j_call: TRBJ1-6
d_call: TRBD1
cdr3_nt: TGCGCCAGCAGCCAAGGGGACAGGGGTGTCTCACCCCTCCACTTT
cdr3_aa: CASSQGDRGVSPLHF

v_call: TRBV25-1
clone_size: many
j_call: TRBJ2-6
d_call: -
cdr3_nt: TGTGCCAGCAGTGACGGCAGGGAAGCCCTTCTCTCTGGGGCCAACGTCCTGACTTTC
cdr3_aa: CASSDGREALLSGANVLTF

v_call: TRBV4-3
clone_size: -
j_call: TRBJ2-7
d_call: -
cdr3_nt: TGCGCCAGCAGCCGAGCACACCTATCCTACGAGCAGTACTTC
cdr3_aa: CASSRAHLSYEQYF

v_call: TRBV5-1
clone_size: many
j_call: TRBJ2-7
d_call: TRBD2
cdr3_nt: TGCGCCAGCAGCTTGGCGGGAGGGGGATACGAGCAGTACTTC
cdr3_aa: CASSLAGGGYEQYF